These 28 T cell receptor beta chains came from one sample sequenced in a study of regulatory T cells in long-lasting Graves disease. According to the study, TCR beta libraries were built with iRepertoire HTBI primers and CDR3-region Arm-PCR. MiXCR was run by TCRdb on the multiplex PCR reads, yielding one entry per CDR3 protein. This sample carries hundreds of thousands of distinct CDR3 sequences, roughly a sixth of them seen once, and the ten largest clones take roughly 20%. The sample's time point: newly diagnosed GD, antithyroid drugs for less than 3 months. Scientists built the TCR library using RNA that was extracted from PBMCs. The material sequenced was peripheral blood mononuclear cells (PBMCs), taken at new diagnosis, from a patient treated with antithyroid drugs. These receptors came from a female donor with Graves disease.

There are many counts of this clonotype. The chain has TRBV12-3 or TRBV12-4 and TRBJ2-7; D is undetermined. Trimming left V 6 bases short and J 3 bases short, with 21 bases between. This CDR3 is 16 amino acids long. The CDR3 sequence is CASSSPLGSTGYEQYF. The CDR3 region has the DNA TGTGCCAGCAGCTCTCCCCTTGGCTCCACCGGCTACGAGCAGTACTTC.

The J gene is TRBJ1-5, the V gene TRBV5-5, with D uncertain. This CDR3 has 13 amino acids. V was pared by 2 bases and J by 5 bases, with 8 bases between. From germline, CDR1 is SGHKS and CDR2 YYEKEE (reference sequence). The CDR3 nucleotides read TGTGCCAGCAGCTTATCCAGCCATCAGCCCCAGCATTTT. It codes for CASSLSSHQPQHF.

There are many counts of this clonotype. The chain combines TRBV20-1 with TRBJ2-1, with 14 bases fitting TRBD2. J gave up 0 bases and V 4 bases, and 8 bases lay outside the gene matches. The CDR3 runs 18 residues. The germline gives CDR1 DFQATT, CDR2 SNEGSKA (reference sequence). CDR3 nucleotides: TGCAGTGCTATCGGACTAGCGGGAGGAAGGAGCTCCTACAATGAGCAGTTCTTC. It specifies CSAIGLAGGRSSYNEQFF.

As DNA, the CDR3 is TGTGCCAGCAGTCCCGGTGGAGCTTCAGATACGCAGTATTTT. Its translation is CASSPGGASDTQYF. The chain is built from TRBV27 and TRBJ2-3; D is uncertain. V lost 5 bases and J lost 4, with 13 bases in between. CDR3 length: 14 amino acids. Germline CDR1 reads MNHEY; CDR2 reads SMNVEV (reference sequence).

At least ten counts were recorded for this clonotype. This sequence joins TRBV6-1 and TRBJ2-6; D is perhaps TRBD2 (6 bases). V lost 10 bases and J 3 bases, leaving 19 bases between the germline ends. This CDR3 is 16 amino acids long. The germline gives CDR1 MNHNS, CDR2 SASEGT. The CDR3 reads CATTLGRKGGANVLTF. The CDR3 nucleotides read TGTGCCACCACGCTAGGGAGGAAAGGTGGGGCCAACGTCCTGACTTTC.

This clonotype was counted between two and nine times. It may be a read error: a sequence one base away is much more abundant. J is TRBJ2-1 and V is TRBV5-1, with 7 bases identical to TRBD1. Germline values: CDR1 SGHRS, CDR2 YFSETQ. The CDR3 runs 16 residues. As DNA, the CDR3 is TGCGCCAGCGAGTTAGAGACAGGGTTCGGTGTCAATGGGCAGTTCTTC. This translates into CASELETGFGVNGQFF.

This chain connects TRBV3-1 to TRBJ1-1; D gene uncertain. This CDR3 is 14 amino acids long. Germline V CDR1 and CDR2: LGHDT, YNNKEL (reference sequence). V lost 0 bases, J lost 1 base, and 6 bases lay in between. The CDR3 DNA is TGTGCCAGCAGCCAAGATGCTGCGAACACTGAAGCTTTCTTT. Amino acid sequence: CASSQDAANTEAFF.

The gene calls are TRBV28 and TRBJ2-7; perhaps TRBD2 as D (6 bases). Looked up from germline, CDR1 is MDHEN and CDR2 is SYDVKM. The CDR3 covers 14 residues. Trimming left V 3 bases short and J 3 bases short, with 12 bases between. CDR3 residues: CASSFSGGLYEQYF. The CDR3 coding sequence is TGTGCCAGCAGTTTTTCCGGGGGACTCTACGAGCAGTACTTC.

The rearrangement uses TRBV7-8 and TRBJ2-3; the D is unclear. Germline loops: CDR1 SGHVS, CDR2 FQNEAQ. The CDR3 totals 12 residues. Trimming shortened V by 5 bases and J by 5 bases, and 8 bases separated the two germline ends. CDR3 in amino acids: CASSTPRDTQYF. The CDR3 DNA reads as TGTGCCAGCAGCACCCCGCGAGATACGCAGTATTTT.

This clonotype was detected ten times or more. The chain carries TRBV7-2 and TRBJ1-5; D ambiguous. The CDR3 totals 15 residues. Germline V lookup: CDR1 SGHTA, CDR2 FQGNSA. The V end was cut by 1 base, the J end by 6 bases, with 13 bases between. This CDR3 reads CASSLDPGIGQPQHF. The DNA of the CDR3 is TGTGCCAGCAGCTTAGATCCGGGGATCGGTCAGCCCCAGCATTTT. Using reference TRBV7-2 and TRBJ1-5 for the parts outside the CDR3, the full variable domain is GAGVSQSPSNKVTEKGKDVELRCDPISGHTALYWYRQSLGQGLEFLIYFQGNSAPDKSGLPSDRFSAERTGGSVSTLTIQRTQQEDSAVYLCASSLDPGIGQPQHFGDGTRLSIL.

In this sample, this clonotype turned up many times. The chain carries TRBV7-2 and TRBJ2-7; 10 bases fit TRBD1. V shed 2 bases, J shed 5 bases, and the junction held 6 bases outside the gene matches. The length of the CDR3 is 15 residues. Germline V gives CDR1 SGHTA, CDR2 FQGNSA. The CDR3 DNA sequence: TGTGCCAGCAGCTTAAGGGGACAGGGGTTCCACGAGCAGTACTTC. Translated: CASSLRGQGFHEQYF.

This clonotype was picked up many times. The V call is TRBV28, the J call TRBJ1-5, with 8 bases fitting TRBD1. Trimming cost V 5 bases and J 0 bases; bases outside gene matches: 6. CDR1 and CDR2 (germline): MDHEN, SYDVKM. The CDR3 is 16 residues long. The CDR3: CASSPWTGNSNQPQHF. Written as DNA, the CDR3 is TGTGCCAGCAGTCCCTGGACAGGGAATAGCAATCAGCCCCAGCATTTT.

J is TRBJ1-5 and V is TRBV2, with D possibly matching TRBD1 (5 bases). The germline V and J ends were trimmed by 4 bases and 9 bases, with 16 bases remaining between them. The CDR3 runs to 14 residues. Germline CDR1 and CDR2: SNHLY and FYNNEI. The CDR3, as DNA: TGTGCCAGCAGTGTGCCAGGGAACTCTGTGCCCCAGCATTTT. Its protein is CASSVPGNSVPQHF.

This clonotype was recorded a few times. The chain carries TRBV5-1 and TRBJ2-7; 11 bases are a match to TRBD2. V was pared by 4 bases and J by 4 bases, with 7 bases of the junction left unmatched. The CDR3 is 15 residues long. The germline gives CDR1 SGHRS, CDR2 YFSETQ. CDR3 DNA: TGCGCCAGCAGCCTACTAGCGGGAGCGCGATACGAGCAGTACTTC. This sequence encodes CASSLLAGARYEQYF.

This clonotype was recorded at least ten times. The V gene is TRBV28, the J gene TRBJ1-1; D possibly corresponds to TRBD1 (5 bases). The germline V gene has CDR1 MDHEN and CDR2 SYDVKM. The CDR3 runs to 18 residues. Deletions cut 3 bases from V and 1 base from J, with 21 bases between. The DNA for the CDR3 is TGTGCCAGCAGTTTCCCCACAAATTCCGACAGACGGAACACTGAAGCTTTCTTT. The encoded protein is CASSFPTNSDRRNTEAFF.

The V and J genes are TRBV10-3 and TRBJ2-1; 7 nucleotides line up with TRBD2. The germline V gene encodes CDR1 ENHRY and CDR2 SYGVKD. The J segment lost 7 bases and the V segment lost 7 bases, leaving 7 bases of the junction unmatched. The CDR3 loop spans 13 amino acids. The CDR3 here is CAITPEGGNEQFF. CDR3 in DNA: TGTGCCATCACCCCGGAGGGAGGGAATGAGCAGTTCTTC.

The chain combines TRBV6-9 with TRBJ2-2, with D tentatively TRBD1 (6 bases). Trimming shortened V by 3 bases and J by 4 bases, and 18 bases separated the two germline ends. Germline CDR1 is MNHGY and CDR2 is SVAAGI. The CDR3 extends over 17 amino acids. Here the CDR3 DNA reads TGTGCCAGCAGTTACAGGAGTCCAGGGGCCGCCACCGGGGAGCTGTTTTTT. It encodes CASSYRSPGAATGELFF.

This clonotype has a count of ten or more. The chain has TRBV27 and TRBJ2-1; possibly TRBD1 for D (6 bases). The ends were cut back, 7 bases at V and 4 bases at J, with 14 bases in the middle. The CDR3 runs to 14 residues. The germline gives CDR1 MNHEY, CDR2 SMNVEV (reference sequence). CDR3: CASTPGAEYNEQFF. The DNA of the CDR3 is TGTGCCAGCACCCCAGGGGCGGAATACAATGAGCAGTTCTTC.

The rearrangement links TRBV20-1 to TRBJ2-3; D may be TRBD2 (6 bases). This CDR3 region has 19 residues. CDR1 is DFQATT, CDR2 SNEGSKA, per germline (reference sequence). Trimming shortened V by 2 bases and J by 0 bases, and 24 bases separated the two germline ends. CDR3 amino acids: CSARTHIPSEGDSTDTQYF. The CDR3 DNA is TGCAGTGCTAGAACCCATATCCCCTCGGAGGGAGATAGCACAGATACGCAGTATTTT.

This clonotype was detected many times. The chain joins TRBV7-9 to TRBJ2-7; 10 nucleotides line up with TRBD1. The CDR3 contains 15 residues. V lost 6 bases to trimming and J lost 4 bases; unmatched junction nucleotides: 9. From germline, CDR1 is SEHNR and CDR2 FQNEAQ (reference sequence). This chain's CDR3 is CASSSVGTGVYEQYF. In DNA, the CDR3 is TGTGCCAGCAGTTCGGTCGGGACAGGGGTTTACGAGCAGTACTTC.

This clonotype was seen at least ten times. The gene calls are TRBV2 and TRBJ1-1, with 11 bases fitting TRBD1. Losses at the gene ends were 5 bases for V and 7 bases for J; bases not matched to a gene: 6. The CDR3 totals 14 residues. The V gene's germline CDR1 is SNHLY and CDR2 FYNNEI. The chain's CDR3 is CASSMRTGGGEAFF. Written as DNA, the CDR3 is TGTGCCAGCAGTATGAGGACAGGGGGCGGTGAAGCTTTCTTT.

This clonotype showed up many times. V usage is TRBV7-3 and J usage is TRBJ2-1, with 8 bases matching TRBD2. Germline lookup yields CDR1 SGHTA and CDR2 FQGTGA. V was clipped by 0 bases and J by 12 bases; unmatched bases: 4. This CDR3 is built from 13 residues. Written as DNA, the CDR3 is TGTGCCAGCAGCTTAACGGAGGGACTAGGGCAGTTCTTC. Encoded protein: CASSLTEGLGQFF.

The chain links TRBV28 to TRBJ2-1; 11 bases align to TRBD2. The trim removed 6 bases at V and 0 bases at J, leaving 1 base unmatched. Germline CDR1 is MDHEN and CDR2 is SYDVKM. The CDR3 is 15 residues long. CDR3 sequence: CASRLAGGSYNEQFF. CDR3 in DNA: TGTGCCAGCAGGCTAGCGGGGGGCTCCTACAATGAGCAGTTCTTC. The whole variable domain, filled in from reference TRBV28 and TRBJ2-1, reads DVKVTQSSRYLVKRTGEKVFLECVQDMDHENMFWYRQDPGLGLRLIYFSYDVKMKEKGDIPEGYSVSREKKERFSLILESASTNQTSMYLCASRLAGGSYNEQFFGPGTRLTVL.

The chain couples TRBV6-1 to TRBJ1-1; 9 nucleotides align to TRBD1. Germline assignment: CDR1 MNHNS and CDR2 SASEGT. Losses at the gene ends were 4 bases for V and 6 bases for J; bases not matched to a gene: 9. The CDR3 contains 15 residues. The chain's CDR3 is CASSGGGDRAPEAFF. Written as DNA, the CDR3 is TGTGCCAGCAGTGGAGGAGGGGACAGGGCCCCTGAAGCTTTCTTT.

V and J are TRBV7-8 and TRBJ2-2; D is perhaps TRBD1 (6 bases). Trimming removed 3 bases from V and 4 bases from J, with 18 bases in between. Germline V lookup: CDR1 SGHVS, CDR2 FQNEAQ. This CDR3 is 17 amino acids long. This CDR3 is CASSFRPWGRPTGELFF. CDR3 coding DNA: TGTGCCAGCAGCTTCCGGCCCTGGGGGCGTCCCACCGGGGAGCTGTTTTTT.

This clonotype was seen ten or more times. The CDR3 protein is CASSPGTAVGDTQYF. The CDR3 coding sequence is TGTGCCAGCAGCCCAGGGACAGCGGTGGGGGATACGCAGTATTTT. The V gene is TRBV28, the J gene TRBJ2-3, with 7 bases fitting TRBD1. The CDR3 contains 15 residues. V was clipped by 6 bases and J by 6 bases; unmatched bases: 12. CDR1 and CDR2 (germline): MDHEN, SYDVKM. The whole variable domain, filled in from reference TRBV28 and TRBJ2-3, reads DVKVTQSSRYLVKRTGEKVFLECVQDMDHENMFWYRQDPGLGLRLIYFSYDVKMKEKGDIPEGYSVSREKKERFSLILESASTNQTSMYLCASSPGTAVGDTQYFGPGTRLTVL.

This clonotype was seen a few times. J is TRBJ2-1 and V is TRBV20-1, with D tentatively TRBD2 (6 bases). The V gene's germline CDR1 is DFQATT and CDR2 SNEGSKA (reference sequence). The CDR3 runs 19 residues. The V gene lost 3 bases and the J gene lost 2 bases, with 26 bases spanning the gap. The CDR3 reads CSASWSGRGWTLAYNEQFF. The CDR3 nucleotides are TGCAGTGCTAGCTGGTCTGGACGGGGGTGGACTCTGGCCTACAATGAGCAGTTCTTC.

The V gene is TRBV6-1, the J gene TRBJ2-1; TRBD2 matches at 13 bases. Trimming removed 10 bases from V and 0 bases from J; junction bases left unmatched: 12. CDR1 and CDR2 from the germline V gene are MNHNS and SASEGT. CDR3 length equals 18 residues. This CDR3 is CANPPTSGGPTSYNEQFF. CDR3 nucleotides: TGTGCCAACCCCCCGACTAGCGGGGGGCCCACCTCCTACAATGAGCAGTTCTTC.